The rows below give T cell receptor beta chains drawn from one sample of a study of T cell responses to AZD1222 COVID-19 vaccine. The protocol was immunoSEQ multiplex PCR, while the TCRdb copy is restricted to in-frame clones and leaves out a portion. The sample lists approximately 140,000 clones, 75% to 95% occurring once. Here the sequenced sample was peripheral blood, taken on day 0 of MenACWY control vaccination. These receptor sequences come from an adult in good health. CDR3s include the opening cysteine and the closing phenylalanine or tryptophan. A D gene is named only where the DNA matches it firmly. The size of a clone is reported for some rows only, either as once, few or many, or as a class for expanded clones.

abundance	d_gene	j_gene	v_gene	CDR3aa	CDR3nt
-	-	TRBJ2-7	TRBV5-4	CASSLGQKVYEQYF	TGTGCCAGCAGCTTGGGACAGAAAGTCTACGAGCAGTACTTC
-	-	TRBJ2-1	TRBV7-7	CASSPEGPNEQFF	TGTGCCAGCAGCCCGGAGGGGCCAAATGAGCAGTTCTTC
-	-	TRBJ2-7	TRBV6-2/TRBV6-3	CASSPTKVVYSEQYF	TGTGCCAGCAGTCCCACTAAGGTTGTCTACTCCGAGCAGTACTTC
once	TRBD1	TRBJ2-7	TRBV27	CASRPRQGSSYEQYF	TGTGCCAGCAGACCTAGACAGGGAAGCTCCTACGAGCAGTACTTC
-	TRBD1	TRBJ1-4	TRBV2	CASSPPDRGGEKLFF	TGTGCCAGCAGCCCCCCCGACAGGGGTGGTGAAAAACTGTTTTTT
-	-	TRBJ1-5	TRBV4-1	CASSQEGAPSNQPQHF	TGCGCCAGCAGCCAAGAAGGAGCCCCGAGCAATCAGCCCCAGCATTTT
-	-	TRBJ2-5	TRBV18	CASSPGGRDQETQYF	TGTGCCAGCTCACCAGGCGGACGCGACCAAGAGACCCAGTACTTC
once	TRBD2	TRBJ2-1	TRBV5-1	CASRGLQRNEQFF	TGCGCCAGCAGGGGACTACAACGTAATGAGCAGTTCTTC
-	TRBD1	TRBJ1-3	TRBV9	CASSVTGAGNTIYF	TGTGCCAGCAGCGTTACAGGGGCTGGAAACACCATATATTTT
-	-	TRBJ1-1	TRBV19	CASTSFRNTEAFF	TGTGCCAGTACTAGCTTCAGGAACACTGAAGCTTTCTTT
-	TRBD1	TRBJ2-1	TRBV18	CASSPIGTGSNNEQFF	TGTGCCAGCTCACCAATCGGGACAGGGTCCAACAATGAGCAGTTCTTC
-	-	TRBJ1-2	TRBV28	CASSFVTVYGYTF	TGTGCCAGCAGTTTCGTGACGGTCTATGGCTACACCTTC
-	-	TRBJ2-7	TRBV11-2	CASSLETGTPGTYEQYF	TGTGCCAGCAGCTTAGAGACGGGGACTCCGGGCACCTACGAGCAGTACTTC
-	TRBD1	TRBJ1-2	TRBV3-1/TRBV3-2	CASSQGSGGRYGYTF	TGTGCCAGCAGCCAAGGCTCAGGGGGCAGGTATGGCTACACCTTC
-	TRBD2	TRBJ2-1	TRBV27	CASSLSGGANEQFF	TGTGCCAGCAGCCTTAGCGGGGGGGCTAATGAGCAGTTCTTC
-	-	TRBJ1-3	TRBV29-1	CSVDSGSGAGNTIYF	TGCAGCGTTGATTCGGGGTCTGGGGCTGGAAACACCATATATTTT
-	TRBD1	TRBJ1-6	TRBV7-3	CASSPTGSGSPLHF	TGTGCCAGCAGCCCGACAGGGTCCGGTTCACCCCTCCACTTT
-	TRBD1	TRBJ1-4	TRBV28	CASSLWDRGSGANEKLFF	TGTGCCAGCAGTTTATGGGACAGGGGGAGTGGTGCTAATGAAAAACTGTTTTTT
-	-	TRBJ1-1	TRBV7-8	CASSSIGGRNTEAFF	TGTGCCAGCAGCTCGATAGGAGGGAGGAACACTGAAGCTTTCTTT
-	-	TRBJ1-1	TRBV5-1	CASSLGPGSTEAFF	TGCGCCAGCAGCTTGGGGCCGGGAAGCACTGAAGCTTTCTTT
-	-	TRBJ2-2	TRBV9	CASSEGSRHTGELFF	TGTGCCAGCAGCGAGGGTAGCCGGCACACCGGGGAGCTGTTTTTT
-	-	TRBJ1-5	TRBV6-5	CASRNNQPQHF	TGTGCCAGCAGAAACAATCAGCCCCAGCATTTT
-	-	TRBJ2-5	TRBV6-1	CASSEVGQQETQYF	TGTGCCAGCAGTGAAGTAGGACAGCAAGAGACCCAGTACTTC
-	-	TRBJ2-5	TRBV28	CASSSPQETQYF	TGTGCCAGCAGTTCACCCCAGGAGACCCAGTACTTC
few	-	TRBJ2-1	TRBV7-3	CASSLLGAPGNEQFF	TGTGCCAGCAGCTTACTCGGGGCCCCTGGGAATGAGCAGTTCTTC
few	-	TRBJ1-1	TRBV6-6	CASSYEAEAFF	TGTGCCAGCAGTTACGAGGCTGAAGCTTTCTTT
-	TRBD1	TRBJ2-1	TRBV7-2	CASSLLPGGAGNEQFF	TGTGCCAGCAGCTTACTCCCAGGGGGCGCGGGTAATGAGCAGTTCTTC
-	-	TRBJ1-3	TRBV11-2	CASSLDNRNSGNTIYF	TGTGCCAGCAGCTTAGATAACAGAAACTCTGGAAACACCATATATTTT
-	TRBD2	TRBJ2-3	TRBV18	CASSPGLAGTDTQYF	TGTGCCAGCTCACCGGGACTAGCGGGCACAGATACGCAGTATTTT
-	-	TRBJ1-1	TRBV6-5	CASETGGSGTEAFF	TGTGCCAGCGAGACAGGTGGATCGGGGACTGAAGCTTTCTTT
-	-	TRBJ1-1	TRBV2	CASSLDTEAFF	TGTGCCAGCTCTCTGGACACTGAAGCTTTCTTT
-	-	TRBJ1-2	TRBV6-5	CASTEGNSNYGYTF	TGTGCCAGCACCGAGGGGAACTCTAACTATGGCTACACCTTC
-	TRBD1	TRBJ2-7	TRBV6-5	CASNAGGFRSYEQYF	TGTGCCAGCAATGCAGGGGGATTTAGGTCCTACGAGCAGTACTTC
-	-	TRBJ2-3	TRBV19	CASSPKGDTDTQYF	TGTGCCAGTAGTCCCAAGGGGGACACAGATACGCAGTATTTT
-	-	TRBJ2-3	TRBV7-2	CASSFRGGYEDTQYF	TGTGCCAGCAGCTTCAGGGGAGGGTACGAGGATACGCAGTATTTT
-	-	TRBJ1-1	TRBV2	CASSELGDTEAFF	TGTGCCAGCAGTGAACTGGGTGACACTGAAGCTTTCTTT
-	-	TRBJ2-1	TRBV7-3	CASSSEIGEQFF	TGTGCCAGCAGCTCCGAGATAGGTGAGCAGTTCTTC
-	-	TRBJ1-2	TRBV11-2	CASTLSTVRSYGYTF	TGTGCCAGCACCCTTAGTACAGTGAGGAGCTATGGCTACACCTTC
-	-	TRBJ1-2	TRBV10-3	CAISESAGDYGYTF	TGTGCCATCAGTGAGTCGGCGGGCGACTATGGCTACACCTTC
-	-	TRBJ1-1	TRBV28	CASMEMNTEAFF	TGTGCCAGCATGGAGATGAACACTGAAGCTTTCTTT
-	TRBD1	TRBJ1-2	TRBV10-3	CAISELGTGAYGYTF	TGTGCCATCAGTGAGTTGGGGACAGGGGCCTATGGCTACACCTTC
once	-	TRBJ1-3	TRBV3-1/TRBV3-2	CASSPTAYGQNRNTIYF	TGTGCCAGCAGCCCAACCGCCTACGGACAGAATCGAAACACCATATATTTT
-	TRBD1	TRBJ1-2	TRBV30	CACTGEYGYTF	TGTGCCTGCACAGGGGAATATGGCTACACCTTC